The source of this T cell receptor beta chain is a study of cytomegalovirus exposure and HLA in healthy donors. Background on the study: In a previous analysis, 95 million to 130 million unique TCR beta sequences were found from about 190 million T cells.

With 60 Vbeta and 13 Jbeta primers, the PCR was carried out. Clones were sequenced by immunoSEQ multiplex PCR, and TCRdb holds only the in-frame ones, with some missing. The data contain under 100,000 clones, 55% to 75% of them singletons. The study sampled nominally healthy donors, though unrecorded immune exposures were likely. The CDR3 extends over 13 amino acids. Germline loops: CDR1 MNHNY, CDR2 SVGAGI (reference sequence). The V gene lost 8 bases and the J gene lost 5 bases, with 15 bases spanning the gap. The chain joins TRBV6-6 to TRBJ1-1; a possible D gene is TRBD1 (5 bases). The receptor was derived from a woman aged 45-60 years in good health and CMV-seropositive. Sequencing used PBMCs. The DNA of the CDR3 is TGTGCCAGCGGCGGAGTCGGGGGAACTGAAGCTTTCTTT. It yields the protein CASGGVGGTEAFF.